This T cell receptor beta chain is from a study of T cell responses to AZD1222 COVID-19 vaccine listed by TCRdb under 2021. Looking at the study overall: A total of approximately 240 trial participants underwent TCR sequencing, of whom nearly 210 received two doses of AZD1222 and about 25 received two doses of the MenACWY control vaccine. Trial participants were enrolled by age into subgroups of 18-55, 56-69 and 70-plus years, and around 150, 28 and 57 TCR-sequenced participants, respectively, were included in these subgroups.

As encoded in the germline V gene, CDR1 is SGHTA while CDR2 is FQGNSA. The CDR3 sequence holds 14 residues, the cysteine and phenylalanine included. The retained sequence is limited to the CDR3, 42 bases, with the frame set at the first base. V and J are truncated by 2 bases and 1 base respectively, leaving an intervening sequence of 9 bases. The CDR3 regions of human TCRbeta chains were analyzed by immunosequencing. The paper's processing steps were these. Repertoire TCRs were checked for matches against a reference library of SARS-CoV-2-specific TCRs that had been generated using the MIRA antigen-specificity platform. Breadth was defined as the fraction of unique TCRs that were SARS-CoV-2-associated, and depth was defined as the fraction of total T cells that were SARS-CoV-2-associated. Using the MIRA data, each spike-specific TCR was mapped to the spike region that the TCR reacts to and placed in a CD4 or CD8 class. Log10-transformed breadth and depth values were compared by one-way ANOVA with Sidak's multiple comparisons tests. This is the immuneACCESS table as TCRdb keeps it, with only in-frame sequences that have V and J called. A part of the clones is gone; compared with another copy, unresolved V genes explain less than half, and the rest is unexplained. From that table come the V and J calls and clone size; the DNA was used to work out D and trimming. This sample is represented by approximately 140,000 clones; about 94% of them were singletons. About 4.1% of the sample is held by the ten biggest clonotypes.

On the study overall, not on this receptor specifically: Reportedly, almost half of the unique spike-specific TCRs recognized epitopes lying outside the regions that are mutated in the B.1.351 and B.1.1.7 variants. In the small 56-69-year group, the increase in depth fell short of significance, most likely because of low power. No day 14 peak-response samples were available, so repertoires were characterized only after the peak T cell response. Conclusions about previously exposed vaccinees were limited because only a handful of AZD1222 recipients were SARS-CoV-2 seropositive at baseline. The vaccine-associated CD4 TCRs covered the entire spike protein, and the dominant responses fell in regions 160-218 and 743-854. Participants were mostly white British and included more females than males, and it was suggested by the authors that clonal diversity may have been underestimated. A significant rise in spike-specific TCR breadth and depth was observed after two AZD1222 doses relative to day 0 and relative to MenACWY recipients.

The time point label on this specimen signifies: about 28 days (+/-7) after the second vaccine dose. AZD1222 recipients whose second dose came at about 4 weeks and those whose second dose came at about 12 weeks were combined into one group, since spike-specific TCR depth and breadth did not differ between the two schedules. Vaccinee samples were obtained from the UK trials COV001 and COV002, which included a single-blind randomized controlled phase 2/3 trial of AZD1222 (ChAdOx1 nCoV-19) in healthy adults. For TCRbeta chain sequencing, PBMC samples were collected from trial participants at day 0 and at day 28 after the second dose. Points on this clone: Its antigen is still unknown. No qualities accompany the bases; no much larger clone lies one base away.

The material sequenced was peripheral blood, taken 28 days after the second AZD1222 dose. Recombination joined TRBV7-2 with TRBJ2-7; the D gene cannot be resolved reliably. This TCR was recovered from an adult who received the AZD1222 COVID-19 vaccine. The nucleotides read TGTGCCAGCAGCTTAAGGGCAGATTCCTACGAGCAGTACTTC. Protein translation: CASSLRADSYEQYF.